This TCR beta chain was captured by sequencing in a study of CD4+ T cells in melanoma. Findings and caveats of the study: Neoantigen-specific CD4+ T cells in melanoma reportedly had diverse differentiation states. A reported correlation linked neoantigen-specific CD4+ T cells to CD8+, macrophage and B cell function.

V lost 1 base to trimming and J lost 5 bases; unmatched junction nucleotides: 7. This CDR3 is 15 amino acids long. Looked up from germline, CDR1 is SGHRS and CDR2 is YFSETQ. Remarks on this clone: The antigen remains undetermined.

Data came from immunoSEQ multiplex PCR; TCRdb stores just in-frame clones and leaves some out. The sample holds 120,000 to 150,000 clones, nearly 95% seen once. The chain carries TRBV5-1 and TRBJ2-5, with 8 bases fitting TRBD1. The sequence was collected from a human donor with melanoma. Here the CDR3 DNA reads TGCGCCAGCAGCTTGAACTCAGGGGGCTTGGAGACCCAGTACTTC. It yields the protein CASSLNSGGLETQYF.